This T cell receptor (beta chain) was captured by sequencing in a study of blood T cells in healthy people across ages. The study, taken as a whole, reports: Diversity was higher, and naive CD4+ cells more numerous, in long-lived donors than in aged donors. Naive T cell percentage strongly correlated with TCR beta diversity.

With regard to this clonotype: Its target is not known.

Alongside a J-beta primer mix, a sample-barcoded 5' primer served in a second PCR lasting about 7 to 11 cycles. TCRdb re-called the 5' RACE reads through MiXCR, storing one row per CDR3 protein. The sample gives just over 1 million distinct CDR3 sequences, 45% of which show up once; approximately 17% is in the top ten. CDR3 length: 14 residues. Germline V lookup: CDR1 MNHEY, CDR2 SVGAGI. Sequencing used blood. The clonotype was recovered from a woman aged 55-69 years in good health. V is TRBV6-5 and J is TRBJ2-5; D is possibly TRBD1 or TRBD2 (5 bases each). The end of the DNA fits TRBJ2-7 better, so the J call may be wrong. The CDR3 is CASSYVQGPDEQYF. In DNA, the CDR3 is TGTGCCAGCAGTTACGTGCAGGGACCCGACGAGCAGTACTTC.